This entry lists 25 T cell receptor beta chains sequenced from one sample in a study of shared clonotypes between healthy human individuals. Generated by immunoSEQ multiplex PCR, the TCRdb table keeps only in-frame clones and is missing some. The table shows about 1.1 million clones, with around three quarters occurring only once. The sample was memory CD4+ T cells from PBMCs. As for subset: CD45RA-negative fraction. The receptor source for this set is a man aged 18 to 35 in good health. Some clones in this sample may be carry-over from other donors' samples.

The chain combines TRBV5-1 with TRBJ2-3, with 9 bases fitting TRBD1. Trimming took 1 base from V and 4 from J; bases not matched to a gene: 4. The CDR3 has 15 residues. CDR1 and CDR2 (germline): SGHRS, YFSETQ. CDR3 loop: CASSLLDRGADTQYF. The CDR3 DNA reads as TGCGCCAGCAGCTTGCTGGACAGGGGTGCAGATACGCAGTATTTT. The full variable domain, its missing parts supplied by reference TRBV5-1 and TRBJ2-3, is KAGVTQTPRYLIKTRGQQVTLSCSPISGHRSVSWYQQTPGQGLQFLFEYFSETQRNKGNFPGRFSGRQFSNSRSEMNVSTLELGDSALYLCASSLLDRGADTQYFGPGTRLTVL.

The rearrangement uses TRBV4-1 and TRBJ1-5; a weak D match, TRBD1 (5 bases). Trimming took off 0 bases at V and 2 bases at J, with 11 bases between the two ends. Looked up from germline, CDR1 is MGHRA and CDR2 is YSYEKL. This CDR3 is built from 16 residues. The CDR3: CASSQDLGGGNQPQHF. CDR3 DNA: TGCGCCAGCAGCCAAGATCTTGGGGGAGGCAATCAGCCCCAGCATTTT.

This sequence joins TRBV7-9 and TRBJ2-2; D not certain. CDR3 length equals 14 residues. V was pared by 1 base and J by 8 bases, with 11 bases between. Germline V lookup: CDR1 SEHNR, CDR2 FQNEAQ (reference sequence). CDR3 region: CASSLDSSRGELFF. CDR3 coding DNA: TGTGCCAGCAGCTTAGACAGTAGTCGTGGGGAGCTGTTTTTT.

This clone occurred once. This chain links TRBV6-5 with TRBJ2-5; 7 nucleotides align to TRBD2. With the DNA end fitting TRBJ2-7 better, the J assignment may be wrong. CDR1 is MNHEY and CDR2 is SVGAGI in the germline V gene. This CDR3 is 15 amino acids long. CDR3 in DNA: TGTGCCAGCAGTTATGCCCGAGGGACTACCTACGAGCAGTACTTC. Protein sequence: CASSYARGTTYEQYF.

The J gene is TRBJ1-1, the V gene TRBV12-5; tentative D call: TRBD1 (5 bases). The CDR3 covers 13 residues. V was pared by 5 bases and J by 11 bases, with 18 bases between. CDR1 LGHNT and CDR2 FRNRAP come from the germline V gene. The CDR3 loop is CASGISGPGVAFF. The CDR3 nucleotides read TGTGCTAGTGGTATCTCCGGGCCGGGGGTGGCTTTCTTT. Filled out from reference TRBV12-5 and TRBJ1-1, the complete variable domain reads DARVTQTPRHKVTEMGQEVTMRCQPILGHNTVFWYRQTMMQGLELLAYFRNRAPLDDSGMPKDRFSAEMPDATLATLKIQPSEPRDSAVYFCASGISGPGVAFFGQGTRLTVV.

Concerning this clone itself: Other DNA variants within this sample encode the same CDR3. The chain employs TRBV7-2 and TRBJ2-2; TRBD1 matches at 7 bases. Trimming removed 4 bases from V and 5 bases from J; junction bases left unmatched: 4. The CDR3 loop spans 14 amino acids. The germline CDR1 and CDR2 sequences are SGHTA and FQGNSA. Written as DNA, the CDR3 is TGTGCCAGCAGCTACCGGACAGGAACCGGGGAGCTGTTTTTT. Translated, it gives CASSYRTGTGELFF. Based on the CDR3 plus reference TRBV7-2 and TRBJ2-2, the full variable domain is GAGVSQSPSNKVTEKGKDVELRCDPISGHTALYWYRQSLGQGLEFLIYFQGNSAPDKSGLPSDRFSAERTGGSVSTLTIQRTQQEDSAVYLCASSYRTGTGELFFGEGSRLTVL.

The chain employs TRBV19 and TRBJ2-6; D uncertain. V shed 6 bases and J shed 0 bases, with 15 bases lying between them. CDR3 length equals 17 residues. Per the germline V gene, CDR1 is LNHDA and CDR2 is SQIVND (reference sequence). CDR3 DNA: TGTGCCAGTAGCAAACCTCGGACGAGCTCTGGGGCCAACGTCCTGACTTTC. Translating gives CASSKPRTSSGANVLTF.

This rearrangement joins TRBV7-8 to TRBJ2-3, with D unresolved. This CDR3 spans 15 amino acids. Germline V gives CDR1 SGHVS, CDR2 FQNEAQ. Trimming cost V 0 bases and J 4 bases, with 11 bases left between them. This CDR3 is CASSLALKVPDTQYF. The CDR3, as DNA: TGTGCCAGCAGCTTAGCTTTGAAAGTACCAGATACGCAGTATTTT. Full variable domain (remainder filled in from reference TRBV7-8 and TRBJ2-3): GAGVSQSPRYKVAKRGQDVALRCDPISGHVSLFWYQQALGQGPEFLTYFQNEAQLDKSGLPSDRFFAERPEGSVSTLKIQRTQQEDSAVYLCASSLALKVPDTQYFGPGTRLTVL.

The rearrangement joins TRBV5-1 to TRBJ2-1; D perhaps matches TRBD2 (6 bases). The CDR3 is made up of 14 amino acids. With 3 bases removed from V and 4 bases from J, the gap between germline ends came to 11 bases. The germline CDR1 and CDR2 sequences are SGHRS and YFSETQ. Here the CDR3 DNA reads TGCGCCAGCAGCTCCTGGACTACTTACAATGAGCAGTTCTTC. It is translated as CASSSWTTYNEQFF.

This chain connects TRBV21-1 to TRBJ2-1; the D call of TRBD1 is as the table states it, not checked on the DNA. TRBV21-1 is designated a pseudogene. There are 17 residues in the CDR3. In nucleotides, the CDR3 is TGTGCCAGCAGCAAAGCGAGGTTGGAACAGGGGGTCAATGAGCAGTTCTTC. It translates to CASSKARLEQGVNEQFF.

The rearrangement joins TRBV19 to TRBJ1-1; D remains ambiguous. Trimming left V 4 bases short and J 7 bases short, with 10 bases between. The CDR3 has 12 residues. Germline V lookup: CDR1 LNHDA, CDR2 SQIVND (reference sequence). This CDR3 reads CASSTTSLEAFF. CDR3 DNA: TGTGCCAGTAGTACCACGAGCCTTGAAGCTTTCTTT.

This chain connects TRBV28 to TRBJ2-7; D is undetermined. Trimming removed 5 bases from V and 2 bases from J, with 10 bases in between. The CDR3 totals 13 residues. The V gene's germline CDR1 is MDHEN and CDR2 SYDVKM. CDR3 in DNA: TGTGCCAGCAGTCCAACACAGACCTACGAGCAGTACTTC. It encodes CASSPTQTYEQYF.

This clone appeared once. The J gene is TRBJ2-5, the V gene TRBV6-5; D gene ambiguous. The J call may be incorrect, as the DNA end agrees better with TRBJ2-7. The germline CDR1 and CDR2 sequences are MNHEY and SVGAGI. This CDR3 is built from 11 residues. The CDR3 sequence is CASIVGSEQYF. The CDR3 DNA reads as TGTGCCAGCATCGTTGGGTCCGAGCAGTACTTC.

This CDR3 is CASSSGTGWTGVPYEQYF. As DNA, the CDR3 is TGTGCCAGCAGTTCCGGGACAGGGTGGACGGGAGTCCCCTACGAGCAGTACTTC. The chain links TRBV28 to TRBJ2-7, with 9 bases aligning to TRBD1. J was trimmed by 2 bases and V by 4 bases; bases with no gene match: 15. The CDR3 runs 18 residues. The germline gives CDR1 MDHEN, CDR2 SYDVKM.

About this clone itself: At one boundary the junction diverges from the germline segment, which might be a read error. CDR3 sequence reads: CASSGSNFPAHRWVF. The CDR3 DNA is TGTGCCAGCAGTGGCTCCAATTTTCCTGCGCATCGTTGGGTCTTC. The chain couples TRBV6-1 to TRBJ2-1; D is unclear. Germline CDR1 MNHNS, CDR2 SASEGT. This CDR3 has 15 amino acids.

The chain links TRBV5-1 to TRBJ2-7; D is tentatively TRBD1 or TRBD2 (5 bases each). The V end was cut by 3 bases, the J end by 2 bases, with 12 bases between. Per the germline V gene, CDR1 is SGHRS and CDR2 is YFSETQ. The length of the CDR3 is 14 residues. DNA of the CDR3: TGCGCCAGCAGCTCCGGGACCAATACCTACGAGCAGTACTTC. Translation: CASSSGTNTYEQYF. Variable domain in full (rest from reference TRBV5-1 and TRBJ2-7): KAGVTQTPRYLIKTRGQQVTLSCSPISGHRSVSWYQQTPGQGLQFLFEYFSETQRNKGNFPGRFSGRQFSNSRSEMNVSTLELGDSALYLCASSSGTNTYEQYFGPGTRLTVT.

This rearrangement joins TRBV2 to TRBJ2-1; D ambiguous. The V gene lost 3 bases and the J gene lost 10 bases, with 13 bases spanning the gap. There are 13 residues in the CDR3. Germline lookup yields CDR1 SNHLY and CDR2 FYNNEI. Here the CDR3 DNA reads TGTGCCAGCAGTGAGGGCGTCGCCGGGGAGCAGTTCTTC. This codes for CASSEGVAGEQFF.

The J gene is TRBJ1-1, the V gene TRBV28, with unresolved D. V was clipped by 2 bases and J by 3 bases, with 10 bases between them. Per germline, CDR1 MDHEN and CDR2 SYDVKM. The CDR3 has 14 residues. The CDR3 loop reads CASSLTSDHTEAFF. Written as DNA, the CDR3 is TGTGCCAGCAGTTTAACCTCCGACCACACTGAAGCTTTCTTT.

Written as DNA, the CDR3 is TGTGCCAGTAGTATAGATCCCGGACAGGGGATGAGCTACACCTTC. This encodes CASSIDPGQGMSYTF. The chain is built from TRBV19 and TRBJ1-2; TRBD1 aligns across 9 bases. The CDR3 runs to 15 residues. The ends lost 0 bases at V and 9 bases at J; junction bases unmatched: 8. In germline, CDR1 is LNHDA, CDR2 SQIVND (reference sequence).

The rearrangement joins TRBV28 to TRBJ2-1; weak D call: TRBD2 (6 bases). Deletions cut 6 bases from V and 1 base from J, with 16 bases between. CDR1 and CDR2 from the germline V gene are MDHEN and SYDVKM. CDR3 length: 16 residues. Here the CDR3 DNA reads TGTGCCAGCAGCCCATGGGTGGGGAGGTCCTACAATGAGCAGTTCTTC. This codes for CASSPWVGRSYNEQFF.

V usage is TRBV30 and J usage is TRBJ2-1; D possibly uses TRBD1 or TRBD2 (5 bases each). The CDR3 is 13 residues long. Trimming shortened V by 2 bases and J by 9 bases, and 14 bases separated the two germline ends. CDR1 and CDR2 from the germline V gene are GTSNPN and SVGIG (reference sequence). The CDR3 coding sequence is TGTGCCTGGAGTCAAAGAGGGGTAGGTGAGCAGTTCTTC. It specifies CAWSQRGVGEQFF.

On this clone itself: Because the CDR3 is missing its conserved closing phenylalanine or tryptophan, this is likely a read error. Because the CDR3's place on the DNA is in doubt, the DNA is left out and the CDR3 is given as listed by TCRdb. J is TRBJ2-7 and V is TRBV2; no DNA check was done on the table's D call, TRBD2. Germline CDR1 reads SNHLY; CDR2 reads FYNNEI. The CDR3 spans 11 residues, counting both ends. The CDR3 loop reads CASSESSREWI.

The chain links TRBV28 to TRBJ1-2; the D is unclear. Germline CDR1 reads MDHEN; CDR2 reads SYDVKM. Deletions cut 6 bases from V and 9 bases from J, with 8 bases between. The length of the CDR3 is 10 residues. This CDR3 is CASRGSSYTF. The CDR3 DNA is TGTGCCAGCAGGGGCTCGAGCTACACCTTC.

This clone showed up just a few times. V usage is TRBV19 and J usage is TRBJ1-5; possible D gene TRBD1, 5 bases. The CDR3 extends over 14 amino acids. V gave up 5 bases and J gave up 7 bases, with 15 bases separating them. The germline V gene has CDR1 LNHDA and CDR2 SQIVND (reference sequence). CDR3 DNA: TGTGCCAGTAGTCCCCAGGTGGGGGGGCAGCCCCAGCATTTT. This encodes CASSPQVGGQPQHF.

This chain links TRBV4-1 with TRBJ2-3; D call uncertain. V gave up 0 bases and J gave up 5 bases, with 12 bases separating them. This CDR3 has 15 amino acids. Germline loops: CDR1 MGHRA, CDR2 YSYEKL. Here the CDR3 DNA reads TGCGCCAGCAGCCAAGAGGGGATGAGAAGAGATACGCAGTATTTT. Encoded protein: CASSQEGMRRDTQYF.